This T cell receptor beta chain was retrieved from a study of T cell responses to AZD1222 COVID-19 vaccine. Overall study context: Pooled in the analysis were second doses at about 4 or about 12 weeks.

Study results and limitations: After the peak T cell response, and only then, were repertoires sampled. Two AZD1222 administrations were followed by greater Spike-specific TCR breadth and depth. Clonal diversity was possibly underestimated, and white British individuals and females predominated among donors.

A word on this clone: What it recognizes is unknown.

Germline assignment: CDR1 LNHDA and CDR2 SQIVND (reference sequence). The CDR3 covers 14 residues. V was pared by 7 bases and J by 0 bases, with 9 bases between. Sequencing was performed with immunoSEQ multiplex PCR; in TCRdb, only in-frame clones are kept and a portion is missing. The table records approximately 110,000 clones, over 85% of them present only once. The sequence was collected from an adult in good health. The source material was peripheral blood, sampled on day 0 of AZD1222 vaccination. V gene TRBV19 combines with J gene TRBJ2-2; TRBD1 is a possible D gene (6 bases). CDR3 residues: CASKTGANTGELFF. The CDR3 DNA sequence: TGTGCCAGTAAGACAGGAGCGAACACCGGGGAGCTGTTTTTT.